The 13 T cell receptor beta chains given below trace back to one sample, sequenced in a study of blood T cells in healthy people across ages (dated by TCRdb to the mid-2010s). The receptor library was made with 5' RACE. Sequenced on an Illumina HiSeq 2500. A second PCR of about 7 to 12 cycles was performed with a sample-barcoded 5' primer and a J-beta primer mix. The public reads were quality trimmed at Q25 with fastp and then assembled into clones with MiXCR by TCRdb, keeping productive beta chains. One record per CDR3 amino acid sequence lists the most common genes and DNA. This sample holds about 580,000 distinct CDR3 sequences; roughly 48% were observed only once. Together, the top ten hold about 26% of the sample. Material: blood. The receptors originated from an elderly man in good health.

V is TRBV4-3 and J is TRBJ2-1, with TRBD2 identical over 10 bases. The ends lost 5 bases at V and 5 bases at J; junction bases unmatched: 6. The CDR3 is 15 amino acids. Germline loops: CDR1 LGHNA, CDR2 YSLEER. CDR3 loop: CASSYGLAAHNEQFF. In DNA, the CDR3 is TGCGCCAGCAGCTACGGACTAGCGGCGCACAATGAGCAGTTCTTC.

Only a few counts were recorded for this clonotype. Sequence at one end of the junction differs from germline and may be a read error. The chain carries TRBV12-3 or TRBV12-4 and TRBJ2-4; D might be TRBD2 (6 bases). This CDR3 is built from 14 residues. CDR3 in amino acids: CASSVAPIPSGQYF. In DNA, the CDR3 is TGTGCCAGCAGTGTAGCGCCGATCCCGAGCGGGCAGTACTTC.

This chain joins TRBV7-3 and TRBJ2-7; 11 bases fit TRBD1. V lost 5 bases and J lost 4; bases outside the gene matches: 4. The CDR3 has 14 amino acids. CDR1 and CDR2 from the germline V gene are SGHTA and FQGTGA. The CDR3 loop is CASSPGQGEYEQYF. DNA of the CDR3: TGTGCCAGCAGCCCGGGACAGGGGGAGTACGAGCAGTACTTC.

This clonotype was found a few times. V is TRBV29-1 and J is TRBJ2-5; 10 nucleotides line up with TRBD2. CDR1 and CDR2 from the germline V gene are SQVTM and ANQGSEA. After removal of 3 bases from V and 0 bases from J, the junction contained 1 base not matched to a gene. The CDR3 totals 14 residues. CDR3 region: CSVDSGRYQETQYF. The CDR3 region has the DNA TGCAGCGTTGATAGCGGGAGGTACCAAGAGACCCAGTACTTC. Looking up the rest from reference TRBV29-1 and TRBJ2-5 gives the full variable domain: SAVISQKPSRDICQRGTSLTIQCQVDSQVTMMFWYRQQPGQSLTLIATANQGSEATYESGFVIDKFPISRPNLTFSTLTVSNMSPEDSSIYLCSVDSGRYQETQYFGPGTRLLVL.

This clonotype has more than one count but fewer than ten. V and J are TRBV7-2 and TRBJ2-3, with D possibly being TRBD1 (6 bases). Germline V lookup: CDR1 SGHTA, CDR2 FQGNSA. V was clipped by 5 bases and J by 3 bases, with 15 bases between them. This CDR3 is built from 15 residues. The CDR3 DNA reads TGTGCCAGCAGCCCTCGACAGGCCCGAACAGATACGCAGTATTTT. It encodes CASSPRQARTDTQYF.

The gene calls are TRBV27 and TRBJ2-6; D perhaps matches TRBD1 (6 bases). The V gene's germline CDR1 is MNHEY and CDR2 SMNVEV (reference sequence). Trimming stripped 3 bases from V and 0 bases from J, with 15 bases between. The CDR3 runs 18 residues. The CDR3 loop is CASSFLLTGVSGANVLTF. CDR3 sequence (DNA): TGTGCCAGCAGTTTCCTTCTGACAGGCGTCTCTGGGGCCAACGTCCTGACTTTC.

The chain has TRBV12-3 or TRBV12-4 and TRBJ2-7; no reliable D call. This CDR3 is built from 13 residues. V shed 6 bases and J shed 5 bases, with 14 bases lying between them. CDR3 loop: CASSRIQYHEQYF. The CDR3 DNA sequence: TGTGCCAGCAGCCGAATACAGTATCACGAGCAGTACTTC.

V is TRBV20-1 and J is TRBJ1-1; D call uncertain. V shed 6 bases and J shed 2 bases, with 13 bases lying between them. The CDR3 has 13 residues. CDR1 DFQATT and CDR2 SNEGSKA come from the germline V gene (reference sequence). CDR3 protein: CSAQEGINTEAFF. CDR3 nucleotide sequence: TGCAGTGCCCAAGAGGGAATTAACACTGAAGCTTTCTTT.

The V and J genes are TRBV18 and TRBJ2-4; 8 bases map to TRBD1. The DNA matches TRBJ2-7 better at its end, which makes the J call doubtful. This CDR3 has 13 amino acids. The germline V gene has CDR1 KGHSH and CDR2 LQKENI. The CDR3 reads CASSPPGGDEQYF. DNA for the CDR3: TGTGCCAGCTCCCCTCCAGGGGGCGACGAGCAGTACTTC.

V is TRBV29-1 and J is TRBJ2-1, with 7 nucleotides matching TRBD1. This CDR3 is built from 14 residues. Trimming at V came to 4 bases and at J to 4 bases, leaving 7 bases not matched to a gene. The germline gives CDR1 SQVTM, CDR2 ANQGSEA. CDR3 amino acids: CSVGDRDPYNEQFF. CDR3 in DNA: TGCAGCGTTGGTGACAGGGACCCTTACAATGAGCAGTTCTTC.

V is TRBV11-1 and J is TRBJ2-3; TRBD2 is a possible D gene (5 bases). The CDR3 spans 14 residues. The germline V gene encodes CDR1 SGHAT and CDR2 FQDESV (reference sequence). V shed 5 bases and J shed 6 bases, with 15 bases lying between them. The CDR3 here is CASSPGVRRDTQYF. CDR3 sequence (DNA): TGTGCCAGCAGCCCCGGGGTTCGGCGGGATACGCAGTATTTT.

This clonotype was counted only a few times. The V and J genes are TRBV5-6 and TRBJ2-1; 7 bases line up with TRBD2. This CDR3 has 16 residues. Per germline, CDR1 SGHDT and CDR2 YYEEEE. With 4 bases clipped from V and 6 bases from J, the junction kept 13 bases outside the gene matches. The CDR3 bases are TGTGCCAGCAGCCAGCCGCTAGCGGTAACAACCAATGAGCAGTTCTTC. Translating gives CASSQPLAVTTNEQFF.

This sequence joins TRBV21-1 and TRBJ2-1; the table assigns TRBD2, which was not confirmed against the DNA. TRBV21-1 is designated a pseudogene. The CDR3 runs to 21 residues. CDR3 nucleotide sequence: TGTGCCAGCAGCAAAGCCCTGTGGGGACTAGCGGGGGGAAATTCCTACAATGAGCAGTTCTTC. Its translation is CASSKALWGLAGGNSYNEQFF.